This T cell receptor beta chain was captured by sequencing in a study of beta chain features in type 1 diabetes listed by TCRdb under 2018. Context from the whole study: Mean age, gender distribution, total cell number and subset yield did not differ between patients and healthy donors. Regulatory and stem cell-like memory subsets were obtained from only 8 patients and roughly 8 healthy donors, while naive and central memory subsets were obtained from all 30 or so donors. The study compared TCRB repertoires of sorted circulating CD4+ T cell subsets between recently diagnosed type 1 diabetes patients and matched healthy donors. A total of 85 million to 110 million sorted cells were examined across all samples, and RNA yield correlated strongly with the number of cells per subset.

From cysteine to phenylalanine, the CDR3 is 14 amino acids long. The kept DNA is CDR3 alone, 42 bases in frame from the first base. V loses 4 bases of germline sequence and J loses 0 bases, and the interval between the two ends is 7 bases. Via the germline V gene, CDR1 is SGHVS and CDR2 FNYEAQ. The entire isolated RNA was reverse transcribed using the High Capacity cDNA Reverse Transcription Kit, and thus expressed TCRB transcripts were sequenced. Deep immunoSEQ sequencing was applied to naive, central memory and regulatory T cell samples, giving an average of approximately 3.8 million total reads per sample. Sorted cells were lysed in RLT buffer, and RNA was extracted using DNase-treated RNeasy Micro or Mini kits according to cell number. To prevent cross-contamination, each cell subset was processed individually, whereas patient and healthy donor samples were processed jointly. TCRB sequences were amplified from cDNA with the immunoSEQ multiplex PCR, producing 87-bp fragments spanning the CDR3 region. Amplicons were sequenced on the Illumina HiSeq platform. The original pipeline was this. Synthetic template baselines were used to correct PCR bias computationally, reads within Hamming distance 2 were collapsed together, and singletons that could not be merged were discarded. Reads were aligned against IMGT to assign V, D and J genes, CDR3 length and insertions or deletions at six rearrangement sites. Clonotype counts were normalized to sorted cell number within each subset before computing true diversity and Gini coefficients with the tcR R package. Repertoire sharing was quantified using the overlap coefficient calculated on TCRB nucleotide sequences. TCRdb carries this immuneACCESS record with in-frame sequences only. Its versions omit some clonotypes, under half of them owing to an unresolved V gene in the studies checked, with the rest unexplained. V and J calls plus clone size are reproduced from that table; the DNA served to infer D and trimming. This sample has about 240,000 clones in its table, and 25% to 30% of those were observed once. 3.5% to 4.5% of the sample belongs to the ten largest clones.

A single peripheral blood draw of 90 to 150 mL on average was collected from each donor into heparinised tubes. Naive, central memory, regulatory and stem cell-like memory CD4+ T cells were sorted on a BD FACSAria II using a panel including CD45RO, CCR7, CD25, CD127, CD95 and CD27. A purity above 98% was achieved for all sorted populations. PBMCs were isolated right away by Lymphoprep density gradient centrifugation and were stained directly, without culture. Samples were stained and sorted in pairs, with one healthy donor and one patient per experiment, so that batch effects were minimized. This clone was counted between two and nine times. No antigen is known for it. No much larger clone exists at a distance of one base, and base qualities are not known. The paper's findings and limits, for the study overall: Because cDNA was sequenced instead of genomic DNA, activated cells with high expression could be over-represented, although the groups did not differ in activation or CD3 levels. Type 1 diabetes patients showed a moderate but significant shortening of TCRB CDR3 length in all four CD4+ subsets. Fewer insertions and more nucleotide deletions at VDJ recombination sites were observed in patients with type 1 diabetes, implying thymic rearrangement abnormalities. HLA sub-analyses involved small numbers of individuals, so any influence of HLA type on TCRB rearrangement remained unresolved. The naive, central memory and regulatory TCRB repertoires appeared to resemble one another more closely among patients than among healthy donors. Shorter templates might be favored by PCR, yet because patient and control samples were amplified and corrected together, any such skew would affect both groups equally.

Input material: central memory CD4+ T cells from blood. The sequence is built from TRBV7-6 and TRBJ2-4, with no D gene named confidently. This TCR came from a young man in good health. Read as DNA, the sequence is TGTGCCAGCAGCTCTAGACTAGCCAAAAACATTCAGTACTTC. Its amino acids are CASSSRLAKNIQYF.